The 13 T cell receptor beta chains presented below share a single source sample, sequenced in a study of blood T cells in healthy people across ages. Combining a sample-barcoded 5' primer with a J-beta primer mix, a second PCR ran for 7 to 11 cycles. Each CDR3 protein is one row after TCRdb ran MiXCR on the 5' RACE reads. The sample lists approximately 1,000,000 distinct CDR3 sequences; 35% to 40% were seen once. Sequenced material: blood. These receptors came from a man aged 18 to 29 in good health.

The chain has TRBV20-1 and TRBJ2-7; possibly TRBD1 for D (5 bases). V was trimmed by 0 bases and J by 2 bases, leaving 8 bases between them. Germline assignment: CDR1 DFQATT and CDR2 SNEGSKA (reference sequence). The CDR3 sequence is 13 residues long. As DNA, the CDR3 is TGCAGTGCTAGAGAAACAGGTACCTACGAGCAGTACTTC. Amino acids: CSARETGTYEQYF.

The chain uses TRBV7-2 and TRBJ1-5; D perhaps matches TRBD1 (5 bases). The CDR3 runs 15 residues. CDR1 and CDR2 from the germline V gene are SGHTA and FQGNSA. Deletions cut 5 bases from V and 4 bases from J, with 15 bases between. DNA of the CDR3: TGTGCCAGCAGCCCCCTTAGGGGAGAGAATCAGCCCCAGCATTTT. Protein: CASSPLRGENQPQHF. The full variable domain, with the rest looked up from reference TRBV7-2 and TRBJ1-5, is GAGVSQSPSNKVTEKGKDVELRCDPISGHTALYWYRQSLGQGLEFLIYFQGNSAPDKSGLPSDRFSAERTGGSVSTLTIQRTQQEDSAVYLCASSPLRGENQPQHFGDGTRLSIL.

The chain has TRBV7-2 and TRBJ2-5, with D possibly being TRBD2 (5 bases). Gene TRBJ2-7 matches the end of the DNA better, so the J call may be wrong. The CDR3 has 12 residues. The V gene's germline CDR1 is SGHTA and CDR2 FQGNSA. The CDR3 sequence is CASSRRNYEQYF. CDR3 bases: TGTGCCAGCAGCCGGAGGAACTACGAGCAGTACTTC.

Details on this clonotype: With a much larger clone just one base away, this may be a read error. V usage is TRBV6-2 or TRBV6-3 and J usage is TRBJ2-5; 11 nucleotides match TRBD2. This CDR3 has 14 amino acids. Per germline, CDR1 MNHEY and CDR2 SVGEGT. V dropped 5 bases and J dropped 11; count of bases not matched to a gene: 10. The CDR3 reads CASSVAGGRNEQYF. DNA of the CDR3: TGTGCCAGCAGTGTAGCGGGGGGGAGAAATGAGCAGTACTTC.

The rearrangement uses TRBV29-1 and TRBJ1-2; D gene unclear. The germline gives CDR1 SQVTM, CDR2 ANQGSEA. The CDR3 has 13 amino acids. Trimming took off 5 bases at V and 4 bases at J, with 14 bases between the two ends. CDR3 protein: CSVSGNRGYGYTF. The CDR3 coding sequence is TGCAGCGTTTCGGGAAACCGGGGCTATGGCTACACCTTC.

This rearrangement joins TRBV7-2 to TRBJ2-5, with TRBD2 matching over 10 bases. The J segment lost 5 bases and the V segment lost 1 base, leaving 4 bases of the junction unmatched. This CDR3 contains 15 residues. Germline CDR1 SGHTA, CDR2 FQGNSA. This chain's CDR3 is CASSLVRTSGETQYF. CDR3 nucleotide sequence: TGTGCCAGCAGCTTAGTACGGACTAGCGGTGAGACCCAGTACTTC. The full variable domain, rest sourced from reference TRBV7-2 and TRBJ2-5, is GAGVSQSPSNKVTEKGKDVELRCDPISGHTALYWYRQSLGQGLEFLIYFQGNSAPDKSGLPSDRFSAERTGGSVSTLTIQRTQQEDSAVYLCASSLVRTSGETQYFGPGTRLLVL.

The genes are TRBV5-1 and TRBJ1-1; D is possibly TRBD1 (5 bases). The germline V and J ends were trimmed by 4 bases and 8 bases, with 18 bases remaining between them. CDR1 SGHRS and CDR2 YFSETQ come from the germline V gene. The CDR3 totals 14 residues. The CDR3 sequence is CASSAGLEDGEAFF. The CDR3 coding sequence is TGCGCCAGCAGCGCGGGACTGGAGGATGGCGAAGCTTTCTTT.

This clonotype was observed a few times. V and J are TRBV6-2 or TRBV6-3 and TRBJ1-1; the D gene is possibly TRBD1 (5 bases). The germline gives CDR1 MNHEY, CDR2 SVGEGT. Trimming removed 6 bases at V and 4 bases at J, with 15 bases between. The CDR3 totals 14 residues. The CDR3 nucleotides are TGTGCCAGCAGATACACCGGGGGAGGCACTGAAGCTTTCTTT. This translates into CASRYTGGGTEAFF.

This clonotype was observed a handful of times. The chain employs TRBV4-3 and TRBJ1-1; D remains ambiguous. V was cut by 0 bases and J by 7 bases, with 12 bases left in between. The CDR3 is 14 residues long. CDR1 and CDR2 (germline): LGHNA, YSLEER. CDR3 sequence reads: CASSQETLAGEAFF. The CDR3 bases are TGCGCCAGCAGCCAAGAGACCCTCGCGGGTGAAGCTTTCTTT.

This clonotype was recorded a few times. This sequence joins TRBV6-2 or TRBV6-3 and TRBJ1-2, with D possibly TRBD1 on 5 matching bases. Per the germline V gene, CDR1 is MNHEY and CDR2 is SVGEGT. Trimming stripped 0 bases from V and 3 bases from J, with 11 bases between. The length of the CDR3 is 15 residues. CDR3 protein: CASSYSLGEDYGYTF. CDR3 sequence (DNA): TGTGCCAGCAGTTACTCTTTAGGGGAAGACTATGGCTACACCTTC.

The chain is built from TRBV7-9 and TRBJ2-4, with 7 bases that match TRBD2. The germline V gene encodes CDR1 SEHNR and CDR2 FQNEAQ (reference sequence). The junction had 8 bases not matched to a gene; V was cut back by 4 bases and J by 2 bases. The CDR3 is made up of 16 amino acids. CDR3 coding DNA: TGTGCCAGCAGCTCCGGGGAGGGCAGGTCCAAAAACATTCAGTACTTC. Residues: CASSSGEGRSKNIQYF.

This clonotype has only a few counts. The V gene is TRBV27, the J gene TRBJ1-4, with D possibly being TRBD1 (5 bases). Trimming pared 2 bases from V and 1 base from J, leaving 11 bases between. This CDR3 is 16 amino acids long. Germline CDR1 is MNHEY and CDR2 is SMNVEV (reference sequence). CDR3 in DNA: TGTGCCAGCAGTTTAAGGGGTTGGGAAACTAATGAAAAACTGTTTTTT. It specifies CASSLRGWETNEKLFF.

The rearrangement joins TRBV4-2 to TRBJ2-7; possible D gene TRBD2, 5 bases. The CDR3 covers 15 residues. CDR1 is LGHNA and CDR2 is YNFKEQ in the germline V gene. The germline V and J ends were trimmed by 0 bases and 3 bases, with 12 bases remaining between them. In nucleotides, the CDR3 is TGTGCCAGCAGCCAAGACAGGACGGGGTTCTACGAGCAGTACTTC. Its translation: CASSQDRTGFYEQYF.